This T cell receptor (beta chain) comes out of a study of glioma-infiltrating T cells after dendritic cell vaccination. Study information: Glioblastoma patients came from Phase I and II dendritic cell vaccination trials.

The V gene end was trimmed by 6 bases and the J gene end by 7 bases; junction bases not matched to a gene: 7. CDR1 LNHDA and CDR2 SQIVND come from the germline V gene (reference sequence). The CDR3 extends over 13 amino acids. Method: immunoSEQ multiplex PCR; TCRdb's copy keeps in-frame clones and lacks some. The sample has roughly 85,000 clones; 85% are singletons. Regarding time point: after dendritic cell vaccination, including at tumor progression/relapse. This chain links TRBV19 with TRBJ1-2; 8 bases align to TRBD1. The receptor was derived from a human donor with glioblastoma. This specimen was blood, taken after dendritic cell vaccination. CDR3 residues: CASSSGQAFGYTF. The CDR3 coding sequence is TGTGCCAGTAGCTCGGGACAGGCTTTTGGCTACACCTTC.